Here is one T cell receptor beta chain with its context. Its antigen is unidentified. The data stem from a study of cytomegalovirus exposure and HLA in healthy donors. Study details: From approximately 170 million T cells, an earlier analysis saw 100 million to 140 million unique TCR beta sequences. The study's findings and limits: CMV serostatus stood as the only immune exposure information on hand. HLA alleles showed associations with 15,000 to 20,000 TCR beta sequences in a later analysis, at a 0.05 false discovery rate.

Healthy bone marrow donors supplied every sample. This CDR3 is 14 amino acids long. V was pared by 3 bases and J by 6 bases, with 4 bases of the junction left unmatched. CDR1 and CDR2 (germline): KGHSH, LQKENI. Amplification used 60 Vbeta primers and 13 Jbeta primers. The protocol was immunoSEQ multiplex PCR, while the TCRdb copy is restricted to in-frame clones and leaves out a portion. Of 220,000 or so clones listed, 65% to 80% are singletons. This rearrangement joins TRBV18 to TRBJ2-7; 11 bases line up with TRBD2. The sequenced sample consisted of PBMCs. This sequence originates from a man in his fifties or sixties in good health and CMV-seronegative. In DNA, the CDR3 is TGTGCCAGCTCACCTCGACTAGCGGGAAGCGAGCAGTACTTC. As protein: CASSPRLAGSEQYF.